This TCR beta chain derives from a study of identical twins (dated by TCRdb to between 2015 and 2016). Regarding the complete study: To test whether fetal clonotypes persist, the study used deep sequencing on TCR alpha and beta repertoires from monozygotic twins, unrelated adults of various ages, and cord blood. Replicate twin experiments were performed at different times using different library preparation protocols to rule out contamination.

With respect to this clonotype: It has no known antigen specificity. One base away there is no much larger clone; base qualities are not given.

What the research found in general, with its limitations: Excess twin sharing in beta out-of-frame sequences was weaker because fewer shared sequences lowered the signal-to-noise ratio. In monozygotic twins, out-of-frame TCR alpha sharing was systematically underestimated by recombination models, although the models agreed with sharing between unrelated individuals. Because the same donors could not be followed over many years, conclusions were based on cross-sectional statistical analysis. Compared with coincidental sharing between unrelated individuals, out-of-frame TCR alpha sequences shared between twins showed an excess of sequences with low generation probability. Zero-insertion analyses could be partly confounded by invariant T cells such as MAIT and iNKT, though diverse VJ usage argued against such confounding for most clonotypes. Abundant cord blood beta clonotypes carried fewer insertions; young adult naive repertoires showed a weaker similar trend, while memory repertoires showed none.

The library was generated by 5' RACE. Sequencing took place on an Illumina HiSeq 2000. Template switching introduced a universal primer binding site; the final cDNA contained a unique molecular identifier, enabling accurate counting of TCR cDNA molecules. Specific primers in the conserved constant-segment region were used to synthesize first-strand cDNA for the TCR alpha and beta chains. Each cDNA library was double barcoded, with a SMART-Mk sample barcode plus Illumina barcodes, to control for contamination. TruSeq adapter sequences, together with Illumina sample barcodes, were added in two successive PCR steps. TCR alpha and beta cDNA libraries were sequenced on the Illumina HiSeq platform with custom primers. The authors' pipeline ran thus. Unique molecular identifiers were extracted from raw reads with MiGEC, and CDR3 positions were determined with MiXCR. For each individual, recombination models were inferred using an EM algorithm with the repgenHMM and IGoR tools. Shared clonotypes were analyzed with the tcR package in R, and sharing was normalized by the product of cloneset sizes. To study raw recombination without the effects of thymic and clonal selection, out-of-frame nonproductive sequences were analyzed. TCRdb trimmed the raw reads at Q25, called clones with MiXCR and kept productive beta chains. Every distinct CDR3 protein forms one entry, paired with its most common genes and DNA. Clone size and V and J calls follow TCRdb, not the original study. This sample holds about 890,000 distinct CDR3 sequences; approximately 13% were observed only once. Jointly, the top ten make up 1.5% to 2% of the sample.

The germline V gene (reference sequence) supplies CDR1 MNHEY and CDR2 SMNVEV. The CDR3 runs 15 amino acids, cysteine and phenylalanine included. The entry retains the CDR3 DNA only, 45 bases that are in frame from base 1. The germline V end is reduced by 6 bases and the J end by 6 bases; junction bases left unmatched: 11. Every donor was a healthy Caucasian. The twin cohort consisted of three pairs of female monozygotic twins, all aged about 18 to 29 years. RNA for TCR libraries was isolated from peripheral blood mononuclear cells. These data were likewise used in another study, on yellow fever vaccine responses in identical twins. The second investigation adds: According to the authors, the vaccine-induced T cell response in identical twins seemed to be partly convergent and partly specific to each individual. The study precisely tracked vaccine-responding T cell clones in identical twins.

This chain joins TRBV27 to TRBJ2-1, and 7 bases in between align with TRBD2. This receptor was taken from a woman under 30 in good health. Sequenced: PBMCs. This receptor carries the CDR3 CASSSPGLLSNEQFF. The DNA reads as follows: TGTGCCAGCAGCTCTCCGGGACTACTCAGCAATGAGCAGTTCTTC.